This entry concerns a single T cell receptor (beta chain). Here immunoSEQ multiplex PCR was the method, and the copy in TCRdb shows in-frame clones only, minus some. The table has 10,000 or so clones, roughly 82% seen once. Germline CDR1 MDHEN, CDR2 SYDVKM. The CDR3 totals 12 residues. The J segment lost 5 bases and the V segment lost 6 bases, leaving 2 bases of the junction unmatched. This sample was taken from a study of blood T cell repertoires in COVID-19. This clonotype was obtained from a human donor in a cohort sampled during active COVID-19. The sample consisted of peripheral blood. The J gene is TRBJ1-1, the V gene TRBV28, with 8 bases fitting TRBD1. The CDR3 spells CASSTGGTEAFF. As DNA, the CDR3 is TGTGCCAGCAGCACAGGGGGTACTGAAGCTTTCTTT. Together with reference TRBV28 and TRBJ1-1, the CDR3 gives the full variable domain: DVKVTQSSRYLVKRTGEKVFLECVQDMDHENMFWYRQDPGLGLRLIYFSYDVKMKEKGDIPEGYSVSREKKERFSLILESASTNQTSMYLCASSTGGTEAFFGQGTRLTVV.